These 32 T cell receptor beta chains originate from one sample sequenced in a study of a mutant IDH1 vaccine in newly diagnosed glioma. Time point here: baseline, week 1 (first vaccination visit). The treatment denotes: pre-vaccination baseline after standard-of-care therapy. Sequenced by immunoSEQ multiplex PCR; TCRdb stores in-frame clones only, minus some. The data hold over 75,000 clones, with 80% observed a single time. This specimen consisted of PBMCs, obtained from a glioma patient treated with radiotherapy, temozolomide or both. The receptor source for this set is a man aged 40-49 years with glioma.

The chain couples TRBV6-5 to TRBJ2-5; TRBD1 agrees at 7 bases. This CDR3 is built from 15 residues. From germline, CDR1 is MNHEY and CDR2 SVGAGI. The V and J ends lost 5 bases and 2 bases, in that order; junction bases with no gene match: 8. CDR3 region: CASSPGQTSQETQYF. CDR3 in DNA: TGTGCCAGCAGTCCGGGACAGACCTCACAAGAGACCCAGTACTTC.

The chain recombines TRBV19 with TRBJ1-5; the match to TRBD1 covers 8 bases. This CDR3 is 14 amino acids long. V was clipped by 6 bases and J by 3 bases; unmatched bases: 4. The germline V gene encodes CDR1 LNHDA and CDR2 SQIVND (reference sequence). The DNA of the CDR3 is TGTGCCAGTAGACAGGGGGTCATCAATCAGCCCCAGCATTTT. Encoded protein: CASRQGVINQPQHF.

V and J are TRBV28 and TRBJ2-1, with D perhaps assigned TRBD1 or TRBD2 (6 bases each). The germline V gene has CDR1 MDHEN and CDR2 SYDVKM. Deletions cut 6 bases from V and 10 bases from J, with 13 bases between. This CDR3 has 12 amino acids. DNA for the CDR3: TGTGCCAGCAGAGAGGGGGGCCGGGAGCAGTTCTTC. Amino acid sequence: CASREGGREQFF. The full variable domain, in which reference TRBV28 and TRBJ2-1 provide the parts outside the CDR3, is DVKVTQSSRYLVKRTGEKVFLECVQDMDHENMFWYRQDPGLGLRLIYFSYDVKMKEKGDIPEGYSVSREKKERFSLILESASTNQTSMYLCASREGGREQFFGPGTRLTVL.

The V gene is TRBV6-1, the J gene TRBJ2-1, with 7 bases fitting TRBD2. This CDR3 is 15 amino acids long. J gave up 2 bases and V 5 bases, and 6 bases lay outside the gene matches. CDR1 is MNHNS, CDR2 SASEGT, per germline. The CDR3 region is CASSNPGTTYNEQFF. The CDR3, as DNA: TGTGCCAGCAGTAACCCCGGGACTACCTACAATGAGCAGTTCTTC.

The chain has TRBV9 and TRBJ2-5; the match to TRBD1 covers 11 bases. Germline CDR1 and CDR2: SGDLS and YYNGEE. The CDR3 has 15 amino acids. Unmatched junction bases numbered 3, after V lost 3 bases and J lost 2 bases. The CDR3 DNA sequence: TGTGCCAGCAGCGCCGGGACAGGGGGACAAGAGACCCAGTACTTC. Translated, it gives CASSAGTGGQETQYF.

The CDR3 nucleotides read TGTGCCAGCAGCTCCGCGCCCGGGACCCACTCGTACTTC. Translated: CASSSAPGTHSYF. The chain combines TRBV11-3 with TRBJ2-7; D may be TRBD1 or TRBD2 (5 bases each). The CDR3 extends over 13 amino acids. Trimming took off 4 bases at V and 12 bases at J, with 19 bases between the two ends. The germline CDR1 and CDR2 sequences are SGHNT and YENEEA.

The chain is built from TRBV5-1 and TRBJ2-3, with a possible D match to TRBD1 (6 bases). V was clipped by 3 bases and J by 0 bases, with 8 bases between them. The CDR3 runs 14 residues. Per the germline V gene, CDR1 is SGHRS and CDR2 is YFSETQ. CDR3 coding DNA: TGCGCCAGCAGCTCTGACAGGAGCACAGATACGCAGTATTTT. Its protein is CASSSDRSTDTQYF.

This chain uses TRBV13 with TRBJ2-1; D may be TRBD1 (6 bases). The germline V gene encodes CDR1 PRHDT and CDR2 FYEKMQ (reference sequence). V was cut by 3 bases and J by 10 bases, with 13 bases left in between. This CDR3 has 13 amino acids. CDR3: CASSFNRAREQFF. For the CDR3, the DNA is TGTGCCAGCAGCTTTAACAGGGCTAGGGAGCAGTTCTTC.

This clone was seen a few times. The CDR3 sequence: CASSEGQGSSNQPQHF. CDR3 coding DNA: TGTGCCAGCAGTGAAGGACAGGGTAGTAGCAATCAGCCCCAGCATTTT. The chain uses TRBV6-1 and TRBJ1-5, with 7 bases that match TRBD1. The CDR3 has 16 amino acids. The V segment lost 1 base and the J segment 0 bases; nucleotides outside the gene matches: 3. Germline CDR1 and CDR2: MNHNS and SASEGT.

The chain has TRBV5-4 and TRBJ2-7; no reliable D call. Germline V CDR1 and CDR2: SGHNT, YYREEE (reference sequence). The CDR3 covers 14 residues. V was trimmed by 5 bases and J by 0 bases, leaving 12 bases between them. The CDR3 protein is CASSLGQGSYEQYF. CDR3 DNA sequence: TGTGCCAGCAGTCTGGGCCAAGGCTCCTACGAGCAGTACTTC. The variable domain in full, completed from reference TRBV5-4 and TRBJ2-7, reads ETGVTQSPTHLIKTRGQQVTLRCSSQSGHNTVSWYQQALGQGPQFIFQYYREEENGRGNFPPRFSGLQFPNYSSELNVNALELDDSALYLCASSLGQGSYEQYFGPGTRLTVT.

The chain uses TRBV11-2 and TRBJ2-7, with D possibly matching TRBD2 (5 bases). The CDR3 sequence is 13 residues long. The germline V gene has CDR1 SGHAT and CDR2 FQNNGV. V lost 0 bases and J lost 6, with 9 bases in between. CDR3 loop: CASSLDGRGEQYF. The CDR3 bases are TGTGCCAGCAGCTTAGATGGGAGAGGCGAGCAGTACTTC.

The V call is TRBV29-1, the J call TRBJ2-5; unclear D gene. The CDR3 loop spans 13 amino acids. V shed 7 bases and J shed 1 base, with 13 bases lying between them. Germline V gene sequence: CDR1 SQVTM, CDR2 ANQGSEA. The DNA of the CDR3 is TGCAGCGCATCCCTGGTATCCCAAGAGACCCAGTACTTC. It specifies CSASLVSQETQYF.

This CDR3 reads CAWSMGAGGYTF. As DNA, the CDR3 is TGTGCCTGGAGTATGGGGGCGGGTGGCTACACCTTC. This chain links TRBV30 with TRBJ1-2, with D possibly being TRBD1 (6 bases). Per the germline V gene, CDR1 is GTSNPN and CDR2 is SVGIG (reference sequence). Trimming took 2 bases from V and 7 from J, leaving 11 bases between them. The CDR3 runs 12 residues.

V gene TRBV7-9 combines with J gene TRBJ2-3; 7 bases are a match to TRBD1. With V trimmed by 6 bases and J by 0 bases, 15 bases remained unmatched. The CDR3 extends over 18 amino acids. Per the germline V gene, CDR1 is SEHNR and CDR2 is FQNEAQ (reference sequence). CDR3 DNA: TGTGCCAGCAGTTATGTATGGGGACAGAGAACTAGCACAGATACGCAGTATTTT. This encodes CASSYVWGQRTSTDTQYF.

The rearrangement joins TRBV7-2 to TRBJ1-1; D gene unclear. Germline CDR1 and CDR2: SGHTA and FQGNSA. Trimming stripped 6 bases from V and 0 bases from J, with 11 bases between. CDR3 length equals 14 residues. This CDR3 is CASSYAGMNTEAFF. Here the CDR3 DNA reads TGTGCCAGCAGTTACGCCGGAATGAACACTGAAGCTTTCTTT.

CDR3 residues: CASSGRLSAYNEQFF. For the CDR3, the DNA is TGTGCCAGCAGTGGAAGGCTCTCTGCCTACAATGAGCAGTTCTTC. This chain links TRBV6-5 with TRBJ2-1, with D unresolved. CDR1 and CDR2 (germline): MNHEY, SVGAGI. Trimming took 5 bases from V and 2 from J, leaving 13 bases between them. The CDR3 runs to 15 residues.

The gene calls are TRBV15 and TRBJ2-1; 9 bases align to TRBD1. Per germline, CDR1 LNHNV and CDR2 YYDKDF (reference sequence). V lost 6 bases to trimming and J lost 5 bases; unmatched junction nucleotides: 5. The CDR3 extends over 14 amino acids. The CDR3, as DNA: TGTGCCACCAGGTGGACAGGGGCAAACAATGAGCAGTTCTTC. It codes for CATRWTGANNEQFF.

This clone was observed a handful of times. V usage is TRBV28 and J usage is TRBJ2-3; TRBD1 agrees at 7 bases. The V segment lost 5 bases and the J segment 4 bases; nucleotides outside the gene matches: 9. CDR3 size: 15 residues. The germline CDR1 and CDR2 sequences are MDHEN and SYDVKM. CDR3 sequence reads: CASSRTGSGADTQYF. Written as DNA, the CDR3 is TGTGCCAGCAGTCGGACAGGCTCCGGGGCAGATACGCAGTATTTT.

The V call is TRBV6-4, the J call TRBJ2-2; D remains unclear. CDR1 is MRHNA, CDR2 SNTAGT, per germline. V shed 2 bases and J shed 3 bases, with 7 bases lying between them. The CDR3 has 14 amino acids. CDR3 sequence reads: CASSDSGDTGELFF. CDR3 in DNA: TGTGCCAGCAGTGACAGTGGGGACACCGGGGAGCTGTTTTTT.

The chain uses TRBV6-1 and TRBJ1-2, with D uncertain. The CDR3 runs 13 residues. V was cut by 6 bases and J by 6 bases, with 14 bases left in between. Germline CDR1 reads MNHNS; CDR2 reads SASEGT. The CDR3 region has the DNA TGTGCCAGCAGCTATTGGCAGTCCGATGGCTACACCTTC. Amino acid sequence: CASSYWQSDGYTF.

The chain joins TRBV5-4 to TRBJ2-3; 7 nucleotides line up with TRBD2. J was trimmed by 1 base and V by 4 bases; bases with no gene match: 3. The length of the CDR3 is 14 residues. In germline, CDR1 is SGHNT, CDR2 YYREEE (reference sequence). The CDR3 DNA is TGTGCCAGCAGCCAGGGAGGGGGCACAGATACGCAGTATTTT. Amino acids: CASSQGGGTDTQYF.

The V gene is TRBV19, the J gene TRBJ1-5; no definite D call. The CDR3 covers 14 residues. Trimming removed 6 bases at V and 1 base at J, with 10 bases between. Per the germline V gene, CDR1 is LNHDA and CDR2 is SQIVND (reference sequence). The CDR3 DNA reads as TGTGCCAGTAGAGCCGGTGGGAGCAATCAGCCCCAGCATTTT. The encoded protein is CASRAGGSNQPQHF.

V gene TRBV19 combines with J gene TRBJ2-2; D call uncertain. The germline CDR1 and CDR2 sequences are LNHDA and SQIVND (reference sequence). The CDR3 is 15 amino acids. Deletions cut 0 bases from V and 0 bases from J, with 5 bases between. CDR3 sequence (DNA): TGTGCCAGTAGTATAGAGGGGTCGAACACCGGGGAGCTGTTTTTT. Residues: CASSIEGSNTGELFF. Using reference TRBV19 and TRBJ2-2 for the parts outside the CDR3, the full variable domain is DGGITQSPKYLFRKEGQNVTLSCEQNLNHDAMYWYRQDPGQGLRLIYYSQIVNDFQKGDIAEGYSVSREKKESFPLTVTSAQKNPTAFYLCASSIEGSNTGELFFGEGSRLTVL.

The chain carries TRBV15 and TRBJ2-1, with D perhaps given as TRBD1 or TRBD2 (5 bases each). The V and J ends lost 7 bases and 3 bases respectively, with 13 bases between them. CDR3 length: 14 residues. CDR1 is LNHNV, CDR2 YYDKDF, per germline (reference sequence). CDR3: CATKPGPHYNEQFF. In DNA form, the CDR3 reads TGTGCCACCAAACCGGGACCCCACTACAATGAGCAGTTCTTC.

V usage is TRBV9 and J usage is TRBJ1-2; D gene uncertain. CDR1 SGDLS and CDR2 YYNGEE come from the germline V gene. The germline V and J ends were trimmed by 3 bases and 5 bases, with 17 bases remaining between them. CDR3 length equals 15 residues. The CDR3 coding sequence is TGTGCCAGCAGCGAGACGGTATCGGTTCGGTATGGCTACACCTTC. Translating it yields CASSETVSVRYGYTF.

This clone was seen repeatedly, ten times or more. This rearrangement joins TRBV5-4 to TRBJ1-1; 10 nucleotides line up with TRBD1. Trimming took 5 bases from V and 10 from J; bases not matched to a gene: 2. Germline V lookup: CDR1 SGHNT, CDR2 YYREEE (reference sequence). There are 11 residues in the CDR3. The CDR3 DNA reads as TGTGCCAGCAGTTGGGACAGGGGAGCTTTCTTT. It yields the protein CASSWDRGAFF.

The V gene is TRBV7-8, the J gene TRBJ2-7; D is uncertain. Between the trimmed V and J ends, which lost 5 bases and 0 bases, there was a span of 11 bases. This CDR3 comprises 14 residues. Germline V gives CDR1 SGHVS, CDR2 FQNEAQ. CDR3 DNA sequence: TGTGCCAGCAGCCCGGGTTCAAGCTCCTACGAGCAGTACTTC. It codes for CASSPGSSSYEQYF.

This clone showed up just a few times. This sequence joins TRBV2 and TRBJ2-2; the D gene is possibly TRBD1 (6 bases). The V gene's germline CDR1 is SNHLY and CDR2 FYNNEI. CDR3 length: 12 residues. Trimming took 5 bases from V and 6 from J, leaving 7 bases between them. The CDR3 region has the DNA TGTGCCAGCAGTCGGACAGCCGGGGAGCTGTTTTTT. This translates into CASSRTAGELFF.

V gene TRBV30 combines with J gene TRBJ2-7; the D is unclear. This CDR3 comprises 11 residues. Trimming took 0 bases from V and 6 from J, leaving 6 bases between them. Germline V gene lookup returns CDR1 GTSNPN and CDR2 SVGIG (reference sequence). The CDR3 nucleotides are TGTGCCTGGAGTGTACTGGTCGAGCAGTACTTC. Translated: CAWSVLVEQYF.

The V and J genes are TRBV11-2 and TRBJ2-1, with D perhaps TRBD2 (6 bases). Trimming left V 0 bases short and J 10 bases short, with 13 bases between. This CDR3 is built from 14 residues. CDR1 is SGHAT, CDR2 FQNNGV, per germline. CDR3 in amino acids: CASSLDSSTSEQFF. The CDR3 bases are TGTGCCAGCAGCTTAGATTCCTCTACTAGCGAGCAGTTCTTC.

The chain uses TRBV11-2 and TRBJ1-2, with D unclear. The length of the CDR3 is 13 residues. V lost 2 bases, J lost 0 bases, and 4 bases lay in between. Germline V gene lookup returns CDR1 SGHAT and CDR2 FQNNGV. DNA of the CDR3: TGTGCCAGCAGCTTAATGGCTAACTATGGCTACACCTTC. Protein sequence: CASSLMANYGYTF. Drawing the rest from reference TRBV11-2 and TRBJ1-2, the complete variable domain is EAGVAQSPRYKIIEKRQSVAFWCNPISGHATLYWYQQILGQGPKLLIQFQNNGVVDDSQLPKDRFSAERLKGVDSTLKIQPAKLEDSAVYLCASSLMANYGYTFGSGTRLTVV.

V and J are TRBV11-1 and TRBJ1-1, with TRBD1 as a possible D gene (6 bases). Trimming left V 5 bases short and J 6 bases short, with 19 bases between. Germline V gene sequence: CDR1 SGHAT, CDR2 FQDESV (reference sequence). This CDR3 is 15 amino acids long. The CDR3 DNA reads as TGTGCCAGCAGCCCAGGGACATCTCCTCAGGCTGAAGCTTTCTTT. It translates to CASSPGTSPQAEAFF.